This T cell receptor (beta chain) was observed in a study of blood T cell repertoires in COVID-19. Across the whole study: COVID-19 samples, acute and convalescent, were from the United States, Italy and Spain. In each case, the material was cDNA or gDNA derived from T cells, B-cell-depleted T cells, or PBMCs.

The V gene end was trimmed by 1 base and the J gene end by 6 bases; junction bases not matched to a gene: 5. There are 15 residues in the CDR3. In germline, CDR1 is SGHNT, CDR2 YYREEE (reference sequence). The participants were between 18 and 89 years old and came from some 23 US areas. TCRdb keeps only in-frame clones here, not all; method: immunoSEQ multiplex PCR. Counted here are approximately 140,000 clones, 84% occurring once; the ten biggest clones make up around 2.4%. The J gene is TRBJ2-1, the V gene TRBV5-4; 9 bases agree with TRBD1. This sequence originates from a man in his forties or fifties with acute COVID-19. The sample comprised PBMCs or T cells enriched from blood (not recorded which). CDR3 bases: TGTGCCAGCAGCTTGTGGACAGGGGCCTTCAATGAGCAGTTCTTC. It translates to CASSLWTGAFNEQFF.